The 17 T cell receptor beta chains given below trace back to one sample, sequenced in a study of blood T cell repertoires in COVID-19. Here immunoSEQ multiplex PCR was the method, and the copy in TCRdb shows in-frame clones only, minus some. The sample lists around 78,000 clones; around 74% were seen once. Sequencing was performed on peripheral blood. The receptors come from a human donor in a cohort sampled during active COVID-19.

The V gene is TRBV19, the J gene TRBJ2-7, with D hard to call. The germline V and J ends were trimmed by 5 bases and 6 bases, with 17 bases remaining between them. The CDR3 is made up of 14 amino acids. CDR1 is LNHDA, CDR2 SQIVND, per germline (reference sequence). CDR3 protein: CASSRTATSPEQYF. The CDR3 coding sequence is TGTGCCAGTAGTCGAACTGCCACCTCTCCCGAGCAGTACTTC.

The chain combines TRBV19 with TRBJ1-1, with a possible D match to TRBD1 (5 bases). Germline-derived CDR1 and CDR2 are LNHDA and SQIVND (reference sequence). Trimming removed 6 bases at V and 1 base at J, with 18 bases between. The CDR3 spans 16 residues. The CDR3 protein is CASRPWEGRGNTEAFF. CDR3 nucleotides: TGTGCCAGTAGACCCTGGGAGGGACGCGGGAACACTGAAGCTTTCTTT.

This rearrangement joins TRBV15 to TRBJ2-5, with 7 bases identical to TRBD1. After removal of 5 bases from V and 2 bases from J, the junction contained 2 bases not matched to a gene. CDR3 length: 13 amino acids. Germline V lookup: CDR1 LNHNV, CDR2 YYDKDF (reference sequence). The CDR3 protein is CATSGRGQETQYF. CDR3 nucleotides: TGTGCCACCAGCGGCAGGGGGCAAGAGACCCAGTACTTC.

J is TRBJ1-2 and V is TRBV2; TRBD1 aligns across 7 bases. Per the germline V gene, CDR1 is SNHLY and CDR2 is FYNNEI. The CDR3 covers 17 residues. J was trimmed by 7 bases and V by 5 bases; bases with no gene match: 19. Here the CDR3 reads CASSTLGFEGARLGYTF. CDR3 sequence (DNA): TGTGCCAGCAGTACGCTTGGGTTTGAGGGGGCACGGCTTGGCTACACCTTC.

This clone occurred once. This CDR3 is CASSRQGANYEQYF. The CDR3 bases are TGTGCCAGCAGTCGACAGGGTGCCAACTACGAGCAGTACTTC. V usage is TRBV9 and J usage is TRBJ2-7; 7 nucleotides match TRBD1. After removal of 5 bases from V and 3 bases from J, the junction contained 8 bases not matched to a gene. Germline V gives CDR1 SGDLS, CDR2 YYNGEE. The CDR3 is 14 amino acids.

This sequence joins TRBV5-5 and TRBJ2-5, with 10 nucleotides matching TRBD2. CDR1 and CDR2 (germline): SGHKS, YYEKEE (reference sequence). This CDR3 contains 15 residues. Trimming at V came to 3 bases and at J to 3 bases, leaving 5 bases not matched to a gene. CDR3 nucleotide sequence: TGTGCCAGCAGCTCAAGCGGGGGGGCCGAAGAGACCCAGTACTTC. This sequence encodes CASSSSGGAEETQYF.

The rearrangement uses TRBV7-8 and TRBJ1-4; 10 bases map to TRBD1. There are 17 residues in the CDR3. V was pared by 4 bases and J by 5 bases, with 10 bases of the junction left unmatched. Germline values: CDR1 SGHVS, CDR2 FQNEAQ. CDR3 protein: CASSWDRGRLPNEKLFF. The CDR3 coding sequence is TGTGCCAGCAGCTGGGACAGGGGACGCTTACCCAATGAAAAACTGTTTTTT.

The chain uses TRBV6-5 and TRBJ1-5; 8 bases fit TRBD1. J was trimmed by 3 bases and V by 6 bases; bases with no gene match: 7. The CDR3 consists of 15 residues. Per the germline V gene, CDR1 is MNHEY and CDR2 is SVGAGI. CDR3 amino acids: CASRQSTGVNQPQHF. The CDR3 bases are TGTGCCAGCAGGCAGTCGACAGGGGTCAATCAGCCCCAGCATTTT.

In the case of this clone: Germline is not matched at one junction end, which may reflect a read error. The same CDR3 arises from other DNA sequences in this sample as well. The chain is built from TRBV7-9 and TRBJ2-7, with D possibly matching TRBD1 (5 bases). CDR1 is SEHNR, CDR2 FQNEAQ, per germline (reference sequence). The CDR3 is 12 residues long. The CDR3 region has the DNA TGTGCCAGCAGCTTAAATCAGGGATCGCAGTATTTC. Its protein product is CASSLNQGSQYF.

V usage is TRBV3-1 (or the pseudogene TRBV3-2) and J usage is TRBJ2-7; tentative D call: TRBD2 (6 bases). Germline V gives CDR1 LGHDT, CDR2 YNNKEL (reference sequence). V gave up 4 bases and J gave up 3 bases, with 16 bases separating them. The CDR3 covers 15 residues. The DNA of the CDR3 is TGTGCCAGCAGCCCCCCGGGCGGGGATAACTACGAGCAGTACTTC. Translation: CASSPPGGDNYEQYF.

This rearrangement joins TRBV6-5 to TRBJ2-7; a weak D match, TRBD2 (6 bases). The V gene's germline CDR1 is MNHEY and CDR2 SVGAGI. V was cut by 6 bases and J by 1 base, with 16 bases left in between. The CDR3 runs to 15 residues. CDR3 loop: CASRRDGKGSYEQYF. The CDR3 DNA is TGTGCCAGCAGGCGGGATGGCAAGGGTTCCTACGAGCAGTACTTC.

J is TRBJ2-5 and V is TRBV4-1, with 12 nucleotides matching TRBD2. The CDR3 covers 16 residues. Germline V CDR1 and CDR2: MGHRA, YSYEKL. The V segment lost 1 base and the J segment 4 bases; nucleotides outside the gene matches: 4. For the CDR3, the DNA is TGCGCCAGCAGCCAAGTCCTAGCGGGGGGGGGAGAGACCCAGTACTTC. This translates into CASSQVLAGGGETQYF.

The CDR3 region has the DNA TGCACCAGCAGCCATCTGCAGGGCCTTACTGCTGAAGCTTTCTTT. This translates into CTSSHLQGLTAEAFF. The J gene is TRBJ1-1, the V gene TRBV1; TRBD1, as called in the table, went unchecked against the DNA. TRBV1 is given as a pseudogene. CDR3 length: 15 residues.

This chain's CDR3 is CASSQGVEETQYF. For the CDR3, the DNA is TGCGCCAGCAGTCAGGGTGTGGAAGAGACCCAGTACTTC. V is TRBV4-1 and J is TRBJ2-5, with D maybe TRBD1 (5 bases). Germline CDR1 is MGHRA and CDR2 is YSYEKL. Trimming cost V 6 bases and J 3 bases, with 11 bases left between them. The length of the CDR3 is 13 residues.

The DNA for the CDR3 is TGTGCCAGCGGCTCATCTGACAGGGACTCAACTAATGAAAAACTGTTTTTT. This translates into CASGSSDRDSTNEKLFF. This chain links TRBV27 with TRBJ1-4; 7 bases are shared with TRBD1. Germline lookup yields CDR1 MNHEY and CDR2 SMNVEV (reference sequence). Trimming cost V 8 bases and J 0 bases; bases outside gene matches: 12. The CDR3 has 17 residues.

The chain joins TRBV5-6 to TRBJ1-2; tentatively, D is TRBD1 (5 bases). Germline assignment: CDR1 SGHDT and CDR2 YYEEEE. Trimming cost V 4 bases and J 4 bases, with 14 bases left between them. This CDR3 comprises 14 residues. The CDR3 sequence: CASSPMAGLYGYTF. In DNA, the CDR3 is TGTGCCAGCAGCCCCATGGCAGGGCTCTATGGCTACACCTTC. The variable domain in full, with the rest retrieved from reference TRBV5-6 and TRBJ1-2, is DAGVTQSPTHLIKTRGQQVTLRCSPKSGHDTVSWYQQALGQGPQFIFQYYEEEERQRGNFPDRFSGHQFPNYSSELNVNALLLGDSALYLCASSPMAGLYGYTFGSGTRLTVV.

This clone was observed once. This chain connects TRBV2 to TRBJ1-3; 12 bases fit TRBD1. The CDR3 runs 15 residues. The germline V gene encodes CDR1 SNHLY and CDR2 FYNNEI. The V segment lost 5 bases and the J segment 6 bases; nucleotides outside the gene matches: 5. The CDR3 nucleotides read TGTGCCAGCAGTTTGGGACAGGGGGCGCAAAACACCATATATTTT. This codes for CASSLGQGAQNTIYF.